These T cell receptor beta chains were read from a single sample in a study of PD-1 blockade in classical Hodgkin lymphoma. Assay used: immunoSEQ multiplex PCR; TCRdb lists only in-frame clones, some missing. The sample lists 29,000 or so clones, 70% seen once, with about 15% in the top ten. Specimen: peripheral blood mononuclear cells (PBMCs), collected before the second cycle of nivolumab. Receptors originate from a human donor with classical Hodgkin lymphoma. Each CDR3 is given without its conserved first and last residue. The order of the fields is V gene, J gene, CDR3 length, CDR3 protein.

>TRBV6-5|TRBJ1-3|12
ASSFRQTGNTIY
>TRBV28|TRBJ2-3|17
ASSFPNSFSGGATDTQY
>TRBV19|TRBJ1-1|11
ASSMTVRTEAF
>TRBV9|TRBJ1-3|13
ASSVEGARGNTIY
>TRBV5-8|TRBJ2-5|14
ASSFASGASQETQY
>TRBV27|TRBJ2-3|13
ASSSLAGGPDTQY
>TRBV6-1|TRBJ1-1|14
ASSEGTGWANTEAF
>TRBV28|TRBJ1-1|12
ASSAGGSNTEAF
>TRBV10-3|TRBJ1-4|11
AISGGTNEKLF
>TRBV27|TRBJ2-3|12
ASSFNGAADTQY
>TRBV18|TRBJ1-1|13
ASSPGQGLNTEAF
>TRBV7-2|TRBJ2-3|14
ASSLGAGGSVDTQY
>TRBV5-1|TRBJ1-2|12
ASSLESQGTGYT
>TRBV4-3|TRBJ1-4|13
ASSQDRQNYEKLF
>TRBV11-2|TRBJ1-2|14
ASSFGIGDGHYGYT
>TRBV5-5|TRBJ2-5|11
ASSPDPKETQY
>TRBV5-6|TRBJ1-2|11
ASSPGQLNGYT
>TRBV6-6|TRBJ2-5|9
ASSYGQTQY
>TRBV6-1|TRBJ1-6|12
AVASRIYNSPLH
>TRBV5-4|TRBJ2-3|11
ASSLANSDTQY
>TRBV2|TRBJ1-6|14
ASSERTGGGDSPLH
>TRBV6-1|TRBJ2-3|11
ASSEQRGDTQY
>TRBV7-2|TRBJ2-7|13
ASSLAQAGGAEQY
>TRBV28|TRBJ1-6|12
ASRPGQGYSPLH
>TRBV29-1|TRBJ2-7|14
SVEGLAGGPSYEQY
>TRBV7-9|TRBJ1-1|10
ASSYHGSEAF
>TRBV6-4|TRBJ2-3|13
ASSDSSGGADTQY
>TRBV9|TRBJ1-1|11
ASSPNPFTEAF
>TRBV14|TRBJ2-1|14
ASSQGWTGGWNEQF
>TRBV5-3|TRBJ1-1|18
ARSFNRVIRLGTMNTEAF
>TRBV7-2|TRBJ2-2|11
ASSLFAAGELF
>TRBV18|TRBJ1-2|11
ASSQDRGYGYT
>TRBV9|TRBJ2-3|14
ASSGRTGGGADTQY
>TRBV4-3|TRBJ2-5|14
ASSQVSGEREETQY
>TRBV6-5|TRBJ1-4|10
ASRDTNEKLF
>TRBV2|TRBJ2-6|11
ASKSSGANVLT
>TRBV5-4|TRBJ1-2|16
ASSQTDQQASYPYGYT
>TRBV28|TRBJ1-2|13
ASSSYRGAGYGYT
>TRBV5-5|TRBJ2-7|13
ASSIAGTGPYEQY